Listed below are T cell receptor beta chains from one sample, sequenced in a study of blood T cells in healthy people across ages. TCRdb re-called the 5' RACE reads with MiXCR, one entry per CDR3 protein. The data hold some 1.4 million distinct CDR3 sequences, with roughly 45% observed a single time. The sequencing input was blood. These receptors were collected from a woman aged 18-29 years in good health. Each CDR3 is given with its conserved first and last residue. D genes are given only for firm matches. Size values are once, few and many counts, or a class for expanded clones, and some rows have none.

.	few	TRBV29-1	TRBJ1-1	CSVSMNTEAFF	TGCAGCGTTTCTATGAACACTGAAGCTTTCTTT
.	.	TRBV12-5	TRBJ2-3	CASKEEDTQYF	TGTGCTAGTAAGGAGGAGGATACGCAGTATTTT
.	.	TRBV3-1	TRBJ2-1	CASSQARQLMGSYNERFF	TGTGCCAGCAGCCAAGCCCGACAGCTAATGGGCTCCTACAATGAGCGGTTCTTC
.	.	TRBV14	TRBJ2-1	CASSQDLGTAYNEQFF	TGTGCCAGCAGCCAAGATTTAGGGACTGCATACAATGAGCAGTTCTTC
.	.	TRBV20-1	TRBJ1-4	CSAPGISNEKLFF	TGCAGTGCTCCAGGGATTTCTAATGAAAAACTGTTTTTT
TRBD1	once	TRBV12-3/TRBV12-4	TRBJ1-5	CASSLAMLGTVKQPQHF	TGTGCCAGCAGTTTAGCGATGCTCGGGACAGTCAAGCAGCCCCAGCATTTT
TRBD1	.	TRBV27	TRBJ2-1	CASSLYWDRGYNEQFF	TGTGCCAGCAGTTTATATTGGGACAGGGGCTACAATGAGCAGTTCTTC
.	.	TRBV5-1	TRBJ2-5	CASSLIQENNEQYF	TGCGCCAGCAGCTTAATACAGGAAAACAATGAGCAGTACTTC
.	.	TRBV21-1	TRBJ2-1	CASTNVESSYNEQFF	TGTGCCAGCACTAATGTGGAGAGCTCCTACAATGAGCAGTTCTTC
.	few	TRBV24-1	TRBJ2-1	CATSDADGSSYNEQFF	TGTGCCACCAGTGATGCCGACGGTTCCTCCTACAATGAGCAGTTCTTC
TRBD2	few	TRBV4-2	TRBJ2-7	CASSQEGAGSGSEQYF	TGTGCCAGCAGCCAAGAAGGAGCGGGATCGGGCTCCGAGCAGTACTTC
.	few	TRBV19	TRBJ2-1	CASFSGYNEQFF	TGTGCCAGTTTCAGCGGTTACAATGAGCAGTTCTTC
TRBD2	.	TRBV13	TRBJ2-7	CASSLENRLAGALPSYEQYF	TGTGCCAGCAGCTTAGAAAATCGACTAGCGGGAGCTCTCCCCTCCTACGAGCAGTACTTC
.	.	TRBV21-1	TRBJ2-7	CASSSFGGYEQYF	TGTGCCAGCAGCTCTTTCGGCGGGTACGAGCAGTACTTC
TRBD1	.	TRBV13	TRBJ1-5	CASSLTGENQPQHF	TGTGCCAGCAGCTTGACAGGGGAGAATCAGCCCCAGCATTTT
TRBD1	.	TRBV5-1	TRBJ2-7	CASSGQTNNEQYF	TGCGCCAGCTCGGGACAGACTAACAATGAGCAGTACTTC
TRBD2	few	TRBV29-1	TRBJ2-3	CSGGGSTDTQYF	TGCAGCGGCGGGGGTAGCACAGATACGCAGTATTTT
.	.	TRBV20-1	TRBJ1-2	CSAWVGSRGYTF	TGCAGTGCTTGGGTTGGTTCAAGGGGCTACACCTTC
.	.	TRBV6-5	TRBJ2-3	CASSYSFRTDVLDTQYF	TGTGCCAGCAGTTACTCATTTCGTACCGACGTGCTGGATACGCAGTATTTT
TRBD2	.	TRBV6-5	TRBJ2-1	CASSPLSGGALDEQFF	TGTGCCAGCAGTCCCCTCAGCGGGGGGGCACTTGATGAGCAGTTCTTC
TRBD2	.	TRBV3-1	TRBJ2-1	CASSRGGSGVQVRNEQFF	TGTGCCAGCAGCCGTGGGGGTAGCGGGGTCCAGGTGAGGAATGAGCAGTTCTTC
TRBD2	.	TRBV7-6	TRBJ2-7	CASSAGGTYEQCF	TGTGCCAGCAGCGCCGGGGGGACCTACGAGCAGTGCTTC
.	.	TRBV7-9	TRBJ1-3	CASSYRDYGNTIYF	TGTGCCAGCAGCTACAGGGATTATGGAAACACCATATATTTT
.	.	TRBV12-3/TRBV12-4	TRBJ2-5	CTSSPRLEETQYF	TGTACCAGCAGTCCCCGACTAGAAGAGACCCAGTACTTC
.	.	TRBV12-3/TRBV12-4	TRBJ1-1	CASMGMYTEAFF	TGTGCCAGCATGGGCATGTACACTGAAGCTTTCTTT
TRBD1	few	TRBV30	TRBJ2-7	CAWRGTGRHEQYF	TGTGCCTGGAGGGGGACAGGGCGCCACGAGCAGTACTTC
TRBD2	.	TRBV11-2	TRBJ2-5	CASSLALRRLAGGNEQYF	TGTGCCAGCAGCTTAGCCCTGCGCCGACTAGCGGGAGGCAATGAGCAGTACTTC
.	few	TRBV7-2	TRBJ2-7	CASSVPGEEQYF	TGTGCCAGCAGCGTCCCAGGGGAAGAGCAGTACTTC
TRBD1	.	TRBV4-1	TRBJ2-7	CASSQDWDSSYEQYF	TGCGCCAGCAGCCAAGATTGGGACAGCTCCTACGAGCAGTACTTC
TRBD1	.	TRBV7-2	TRBJ2-1	CASSLAGRGQGSYNEQFF	TGTGCCAGCAGCTTAGCAGGAAGGGGACAGGGCTCCTACAATGAGCAGTTCTTC
.	.	TRBV4-2	TRBJ2-1	CASSLTTNEQFF	TGTGCCAGCAGCCTCACCACTAATGAGCAGTTCTTC
TRBD2	few	TRBV7-2	TRBJ2-7	CASSLGLAEWGNEQYF	TGTGCCAGCAGCTTAGGACTAGCCGAGTGGGGGAATGAGCAGTACTTC
.	.	TRBV10-3	TRBJ1-4	CAISESHGGNEKLFF	TGTGCCATCAGTGAGTCGCACGGAGGTAATGAAAAACTGTTTTTT
TRBD2	.	TRBV11-2	TRBJ2-5	CASLRREGLSGEQYF	TGTGCCAGCTTGAGGCGGGAGGGCCTGTCAGGTGAGCAGTACTTC
TRBD1	few	TRBV20-1	TRBJ1-5	CSARETGGFENQPQHF	TGCAGTGCTAGGGAAACAGGGGGTTTTGAGAATCAGCCCCAGCATTTT
TRBD2	.	TRBV20-1	TRBJ2-3	CSARATSGGASDTQYF	TGCAGTGCTAGAGCGACTAGCGGGGGGGCGTCCGATACGCAGTATTTT
TRBD1	.	TRBV10-3	TRBJ1-2	CAISDGQGNGYTF	TGTGCCATCAGTGATGGACAGGGGAATGGCTACACCTTC
TRBD1	.	TRBV20-1	TRBJ2-3	CSANLQGADTQYF	TGCAGTGCTAATCTCCAGGGGGCGGATACGCAGTATTTT
TRBD2	.	TRBV7-9	TRBJ2-7	CASSYTAGGYNEQYF	TGTGCCAGCAGCTACACAGCGGGAGGCTACAATGAGCAGTACTTC
.	few	TRBV28	TRBJ2-5	CASSSPDSQETQYF	TGTGCCAGCAGTTCTCCCGACAGCCAAGAGACCCAGTACTTC
.	.	TRBV18	TRBJ2-3	CASSPRDTTLGTQYF	TGTGCCAGCTCTCCGCGGGACACCACGTTAGGTACGCAGTATTTT
.	.	TRBV12-3/TRBV12-4	TRBJ2-7	CASISTPTPYEQYF	TGTGCCAGCATTTCAACCCCGACTCCCTACGAGCAGTACTTC
.	.	TRBV20-1	TRBJ1-2	CSASQGAYGYTF	TGCAGTGCTAGTCAGGGTGCCTATGGCTACACCTTC
TRBD2	few	TRBV20-1	TRBJ2-1	CSARGGSVDNEQFF	TGCAGTGCTAGGGGCGGGAGCGTCGACAATGAGCAGTTCTTC
TRBD1	many	TRBV28	TRBJ1-4	CASSLEGTGVREKLFF	TGTGCCAGCAGTTTAGAAGGGACAGGGGTTCGTGAAAAACTGTTTTTT
.	.	TRBV2	TRBJ2-7	CASRPRQSHEQYF	TGTGCCAGCAGACCCAGACAGTCCCACGAGCAGTACTTC
.	few	TRBV2	TRBJ2-4	CASREGTDLQYF	TGTGCCAGCAGGGAGGGGACAGACCTTCAGTACTTC
.	.	TRBV10-3	TRBJ1-6	CAISDPGAAYSPLHF	TGTGCCATCAGTGACCCCGGGGCGGCGTATTCACCCCTCCACTTT
TRBD1	few	TRBV7-9	TRBJ2-5	CASSQTGVLREQYF	TGTGCCAGCAGCCAGACAGGGGTCTTAAGGGAGCAGTACTTC
.	.	TRBV28	TRBJ1-5	CASSLLNDRQPQHF	TGTGCCAGCAGTCTCCTAAATGATCGTCAGCCCCAGCATTTT
TRBD1	.	TRBV20-1	TRBJ1-1	CSASLRQGNTEAFF	TGCAGTGCTAGCTTGAGACAGGGTAACACTGAAGCTTTCTTT
.	.	TRBV25-1	TRBJ2-7	CASSELVPYEQYF	TGTGCCAGCAGTGAACTAGTCCCCTACGAGCAGTACTTC
TRBD2	few	TRBV15	TRBJ2-5	CATNLAGAGEETQYF	TGTGCCACCAACCTAGCGGGAGCCGGTGAAGAGACCCAGTACTTC
.	.	TRBV6-5	TRBJ2-2	CASSIRGAGTGELFF	TGTGCCAGCAGTATAAGGGGCGCTGGGACCGGGGAGCTGTTTTTT
.	.	TRBV5-8	TRBJ2-1	CASSLSVMGARGNEQFF	TGTGCCAGCAGCTTGTCCGTAATGGGGGCGAGGGGCAATGAGCAGTTCTTC
TRBD2	.	TRBV3-1	TRBJ2-1	CASSYPGGLGINEQFF	TGTGCCAGCAGCTACCCGGGAGGTTTAGGCATCAATGAGCAGTTCTTC
TRBD2	.	TRBV20-1	TRBJ2-5	CSALTSGGTQETQYF	TGCAGTGCCCTGACTAGCGGGGGAACCCAAGAGACCCAGTACTTC
.	few	TRBV28	TRBJ2-7	CASSLGRPPSEQYF	TGTGCCAGCAGTTTGGGGCGGCCCCCCTCCGAGCAGTACTTC
TRBD1	.	TRBV27	TRBJ1-1	CASGRRGDGTEAFF	TGTGCCAGCGGACGCAGGGGGGACGGCACTGAAGCTTTCTTT